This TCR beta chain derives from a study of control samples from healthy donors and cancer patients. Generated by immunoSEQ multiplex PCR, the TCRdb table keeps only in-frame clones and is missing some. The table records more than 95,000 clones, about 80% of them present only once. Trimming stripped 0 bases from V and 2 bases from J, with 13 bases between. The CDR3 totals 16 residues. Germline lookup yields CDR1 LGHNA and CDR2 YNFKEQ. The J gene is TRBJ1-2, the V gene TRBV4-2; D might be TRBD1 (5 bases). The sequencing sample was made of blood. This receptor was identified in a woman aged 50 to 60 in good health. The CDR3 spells CASSQENTGGNYGYTF. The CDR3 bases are TGTGCCAGCAGCCAAGAGAACACGGGGGGGAACTATGGCTACACCTTC.